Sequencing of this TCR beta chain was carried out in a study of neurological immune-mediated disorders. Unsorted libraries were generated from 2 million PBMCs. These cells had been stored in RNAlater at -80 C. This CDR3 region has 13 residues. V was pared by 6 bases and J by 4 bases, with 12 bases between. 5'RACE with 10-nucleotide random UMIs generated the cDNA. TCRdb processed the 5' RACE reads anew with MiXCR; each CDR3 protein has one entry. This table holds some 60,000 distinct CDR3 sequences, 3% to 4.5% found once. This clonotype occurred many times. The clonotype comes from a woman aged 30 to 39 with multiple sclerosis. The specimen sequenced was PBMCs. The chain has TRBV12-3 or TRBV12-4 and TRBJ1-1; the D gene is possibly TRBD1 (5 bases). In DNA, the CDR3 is TGTGCCAGCAGCTTCGGGACCGCCACTGAAGCTTTCTTT. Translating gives CASSFGTATEAFF.